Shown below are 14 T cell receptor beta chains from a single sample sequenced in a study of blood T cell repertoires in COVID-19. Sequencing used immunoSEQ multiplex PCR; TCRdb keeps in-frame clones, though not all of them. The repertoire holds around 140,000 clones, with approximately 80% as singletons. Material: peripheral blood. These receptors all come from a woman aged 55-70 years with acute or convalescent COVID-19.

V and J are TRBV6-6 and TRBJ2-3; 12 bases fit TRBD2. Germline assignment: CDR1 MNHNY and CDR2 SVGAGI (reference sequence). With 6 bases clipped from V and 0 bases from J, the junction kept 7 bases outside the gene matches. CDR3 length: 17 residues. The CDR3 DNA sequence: TGTGCCAGCAGCCGACCCGGACTAGCGGGAAGCACAGATACGCAGTATTTT. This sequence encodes CASSRPGLAGSTDTQYF.

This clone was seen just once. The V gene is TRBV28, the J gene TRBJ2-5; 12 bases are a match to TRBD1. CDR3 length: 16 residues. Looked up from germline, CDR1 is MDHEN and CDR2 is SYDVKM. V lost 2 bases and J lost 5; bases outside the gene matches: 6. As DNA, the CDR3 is TGTGCCAGCAGTTTAAGGGGGACAGGGGGCTTGGAGACCCAGTACTTC. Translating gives CASSLRGTGGLETQYF.

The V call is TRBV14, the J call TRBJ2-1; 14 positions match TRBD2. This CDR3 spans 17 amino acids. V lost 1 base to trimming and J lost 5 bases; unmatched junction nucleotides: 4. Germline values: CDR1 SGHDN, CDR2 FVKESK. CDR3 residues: CASSQVRGLAGDNEQFF. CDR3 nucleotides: TGTGCCAGCAGCCAAGTTAGGGGACTAGCGGGAGACAATGAGCAGTTCTTC.

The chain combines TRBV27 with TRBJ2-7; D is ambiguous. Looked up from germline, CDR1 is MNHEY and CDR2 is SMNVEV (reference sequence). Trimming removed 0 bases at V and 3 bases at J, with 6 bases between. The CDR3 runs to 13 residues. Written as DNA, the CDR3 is TGTGCCAGCAGTTTATCGACGGGCTACGAGCAGTACTTC. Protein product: CASSLSTGYEQYF.

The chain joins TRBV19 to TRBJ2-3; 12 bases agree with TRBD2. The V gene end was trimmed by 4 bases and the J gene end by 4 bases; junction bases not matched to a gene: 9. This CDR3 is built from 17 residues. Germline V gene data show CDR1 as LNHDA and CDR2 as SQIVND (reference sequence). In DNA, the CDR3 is TGTGCCAGTAGTACCCGACTAGCGGGAGCTCGCGCAGATACGCAGTATTTT. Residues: CASSTRLAGARADTQYF. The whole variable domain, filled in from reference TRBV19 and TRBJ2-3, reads DGGITQSPKYLFRKEGQNVTLSCEQNLNHDAMYWYRQDPGQGLRLIYYSQIVNDFQKGDIAEGYSVSREKKESFPLTVTSAQKNPTAFYLCASSTRLAGARADTQYFGPGTRLTVL.

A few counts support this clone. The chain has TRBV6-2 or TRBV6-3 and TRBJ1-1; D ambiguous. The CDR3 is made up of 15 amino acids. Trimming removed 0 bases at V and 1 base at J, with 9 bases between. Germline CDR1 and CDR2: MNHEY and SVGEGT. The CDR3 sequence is CASSYSAFPNTEAFF. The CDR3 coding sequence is TGTGCCAGCAGTTACTCGGCTTTCCCGAACACTGAAGCTTTCTTT.

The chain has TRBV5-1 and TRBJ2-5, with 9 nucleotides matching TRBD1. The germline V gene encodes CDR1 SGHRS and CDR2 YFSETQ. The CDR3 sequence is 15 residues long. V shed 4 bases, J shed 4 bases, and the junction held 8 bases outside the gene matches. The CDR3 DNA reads TGCGCCAGCAGCACAACAGGGGGCGCAAGAGAGACCCAGTACTTC. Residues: CASSTTGGARETQYF. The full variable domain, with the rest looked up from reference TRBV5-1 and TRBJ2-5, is KAGVTQTPRYLIKTRGQQVTLSCSPISGHRSVSWYQQTPGQGLQFLFEYFSETQRNKGNFPGRFSGRQFSNSRSEMNVSTLELGDSALYLCASSTTGGARETQYFGPGTRLLVL.

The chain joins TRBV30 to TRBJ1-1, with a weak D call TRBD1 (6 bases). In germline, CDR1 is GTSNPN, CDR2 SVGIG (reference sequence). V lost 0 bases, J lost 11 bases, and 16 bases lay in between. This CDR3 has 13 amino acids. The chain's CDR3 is CAWSVLGGVSAFF. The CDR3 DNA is TGTGCCTGGAGTGTACTAGGGGGTGTTTCGGCTTTCTTT.

Here the CDR3 reads CASSSVDSDSGNTIYF. DNA for the CDR3: TGTGCCAGCAGCTCGGTAGACAGCGACTCTGGAAACACCATATATTTT. V usage is TRBV7-9 and J usage is TRBJ1-3, with D possibly TRBD1 on 5 matching bases. Trimming took off 4 bases at V and 0 bases at J, with 13 bases between the two ends. The germline gives CDR1 SEHNR, CDR2 FQNEAQ (reference sequence). There are 16 residues in the CDR3.

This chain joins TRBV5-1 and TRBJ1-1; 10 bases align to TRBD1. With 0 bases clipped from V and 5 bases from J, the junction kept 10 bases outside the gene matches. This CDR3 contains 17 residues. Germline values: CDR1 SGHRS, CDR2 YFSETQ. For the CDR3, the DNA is TGCGCCAGCAGCTTGGGTGTTGGGGACAGGGGTAGGACTGAAGCTTTCTTT. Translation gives CASSLGVGDRGRTEAFF.

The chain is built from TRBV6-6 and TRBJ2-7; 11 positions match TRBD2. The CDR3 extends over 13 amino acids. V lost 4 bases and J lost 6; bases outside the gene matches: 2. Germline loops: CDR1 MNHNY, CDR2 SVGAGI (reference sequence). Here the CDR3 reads CASSSTSGSEQYF. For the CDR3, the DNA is TGTGCCAGCAGTTCCACTAGCGGGAGCGAGCAGTACTTC.

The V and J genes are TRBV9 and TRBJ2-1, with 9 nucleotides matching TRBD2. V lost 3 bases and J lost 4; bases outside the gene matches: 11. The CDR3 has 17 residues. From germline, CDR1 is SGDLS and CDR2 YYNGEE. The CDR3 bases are TGTGCCAGCAGCGGGTCTAGCGGGAAGTCGAGATACAATGAGCAGTTCTTC. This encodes CASSGSSGKSRYNEQFF.

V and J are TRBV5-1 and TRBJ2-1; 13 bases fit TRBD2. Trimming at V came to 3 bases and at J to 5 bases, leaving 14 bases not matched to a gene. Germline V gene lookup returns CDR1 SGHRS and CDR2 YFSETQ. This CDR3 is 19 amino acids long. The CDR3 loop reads CASSSGLAGILPGHNEQFF. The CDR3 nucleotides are TGCGCCAGCAGCTCGGGACTAGCGGGAATACTACCCGGCCACAATGAGCAGTTCTTC.

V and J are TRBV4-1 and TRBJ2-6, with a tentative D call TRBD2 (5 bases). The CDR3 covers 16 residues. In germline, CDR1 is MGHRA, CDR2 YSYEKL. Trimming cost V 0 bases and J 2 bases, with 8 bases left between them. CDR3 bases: TGCGCCAGCAGCCAAGAAGAGGGCGCTGGGGCCAACGTCCTGACTTTC. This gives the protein CASSQEEGAGANVLTF.